This T cell receptor beta chain is from a study of T cells in Graves' hyperthyroidism and ophthalmopathy. This clonotype was detected only a few times. V shed 6 bases and J shed 5 bases, with 26 bases lying between them. The germline CDR1 and CDR2 sequences are LNHDA and SQIVND (reference sequence). This CDR3 is 17 amino acids long. RNA transcripts were the template for amplifying TCR beta CDR3 regions. A set of HTBI primers served as the primers for a first-round RT-PCR of the TCR CDR3. TCRdb analysed the multiplex PCR reads with MiXCR anew, one entry per CDR3 protein. The data contain 300,000 to 350,000 distinct CDR3 sequences, 16% of them singletons.

The rearrangement uses TRBV19 and TRBJ2-7; D is perhaps TRBD2 (6 bases). The TCR was taken from a young man with Graves' hyperthyroidism. The specimen sequenced was blood. For the CDR3, the DNA is TGTGCCAGTAGAAAGGGGATAGGGAGGCGGGAAAACGACGAGCAGTACTTC. Its protein is CASRKGIGRRENDEQYF.